The 30 T cell receptor beta chains presented below share a single source sample, sequenced in a study of T cells in Graves' hyperthyroidism and ophthalmopathy. RNA transcripts served as the template for amplifying TCR beta CDR3 regions. In the first-round RT-PCR of the TCR CDR3, the HTBI primer set was used. TCRdb re-called the multiplex PCR reads with MiXCR, one entry per CDR3 protein. Among over 700,000 distinct CDR3 sequences listed, 18% were seen once. The specimen was blood. Receptors originate from a woman in her forties or fifties with Graves' hyperthyroidism that later progressed to Graves' ophthalmopathy.

This clonotype was seen many times. The chain has TRBV20-1 and TRBJ1-2; D perhaps matches TRBD1 (5 bases). There are 13 residues in the CDR3. V lost 0 bases and J 5 bases, leaving 10 bases between the germline ends. In germline, CDR1 is DFQATT, CDR2 SNEGSKA (reference sequence). Written as DNA, the CDR3 is TGCAGTGCTAGAGACCAGCCAGGGTATGGCTACACCTTC. This codes for CSARDQPGYGYTF.

This clonotype was counted only a few times. The rearrangement links TRBV6-1 to TRBJ2-1; perhaps TRBD1 as D (7 bases). Germline V gene sequence: CDR1 MNHNS, CDR2 SASEGT. CDR3 length equals 14 residues. V was cut by 8 bases and J by 10 bases, with 21 bases left in between. This chain's CDR3 is CASSAIRGVEEQFF. The CDR3 bases are TGTGCCAGCTCTGCGATCAGGGGGGTGGAGGAGCAGTTCTTC.

The sample holds a few counts of this clonotype. V usage is TRBV28 and J usage is TRBJ1-5; D is unresolved. CDR3 length equals 17 residues. Between the trimmed V and J ends, which lost 6 bases and 0 bases, there was a span of 18 bases. The germline V gene encodes CDR1 MDHEN and CDR2 SYDVKM. CDR3 sequence: CASRPFSGRHSNQPQHF. Here the CDR3 DNA reads TGTGCCAGCAGACCCTTCTCCGGACGGCATAGCAATCAGCCCCAGCATTTT.

In this sample, this clonotype turned up many times. The CDR3 DNA reads TGTGCCAGCAGCCGCAAGAGGGGGCTGGTGGCCGAGCAGTACTTC. It yields the protein CASSRKRGLVAEQYF. The chain has TRBV11-2 and TRBJ2-7, with TRBD1 matching over 7 bases. The V gene end was trimmed by 5 bases and the J gene end by 6 bases; junction bases not matched to a gene: 13. The germline V gene encodes CDR1 SGHAT and CDR2 FQNNGV. The CDR3 is 15 amino acids.

The chain couples TRBV12-3 or TRBV12-4 to TRBJ2-7; D remains ambiguous. Deletions cut 3 bases from V and 6 bases from J, with 9 bases between. CDR3 length equals 12 residues. The CDR3 nucleotides are TGTGCCAGCAGTTTGGGGTGGTCCGAGCAGTACTTC. Translation gives CASSLGWSEQYF.

This clonotype was picked up a small number of times. This chain joins TRBV7-8 and TRBJ2-7; D perhaps matches TRBD2 (7 bases). V gave up 8 bases and J gave up 1 base, with 12 bases separating them. The CDR3 runs to 13 residues. Germline V gene lookup returns CDR1 SGHVS and CDR2 FQNEAQ. The CDR3 DNA reads as TGTGCCAGCGGGGGGGCTCCTTCCTACGAGCAGTACTTC. Protein product: CASGGAPSYEQYF.

This clonotype was counted a few times. V and J are TRBV10-3 and TRBJ2-2; D is unresolved. The germline gives CDR1 ENHRY, CDR2 SYGVKD. V lost 1 base and J 1 base, leaving 7 bases between the germline ends. This CDR3 comprises 15 residues. This chain's CDR3 is CAISEFTENTGELFF. In DNA, the CDR3 is TGTGCCATCAGTGAGTTCACAGAGAACACCGGGGAGCTGTTTTTT.

The rearrangement joins TRBV29-1 to TRBJ2-7; D is perhaps TRBD1 (5 bases). Trimming shortened V by 6 bases and J by 0 bases, and 15 bases separated the two germline ends. The CDR3 totals 14 residues. The germline V gene has CDR1 SQVTM and CDR2 ANQGSEA. The CDR3 nucleotides are TGCAGCGTCGATCGGCCTGACAGCTCCTACGAGCAGTACTTC. It yields the protein CSVDRPDSSYEQYF.

This chain connects TRBV12-3 or TRBV12-4 to TRBJ2-3, with D hard to call. The CDR3 is 14 residues long. V dropped 1 base and J dropped 4 bases, with 9 bases sitting between them. CDR3 sequence: CASSLGIMADTQYF. The CDR3 coding sequence is TGTGCCAGCAGTTTAGGTATAATGGCAGATACGCAGTATTTT.

This chain joins TRBV4-1 and TRBJ1-1; no definite D call. This CDR3 comprises 14 residues. Looked up from germline, CDR1 is MGHRA and CDR2 is YSYEKL. V was trimmed by 1 base and J by 6 bases, leaving 12 bases between them. The CDR3 sequence is CASSQVGSYAEAFF. CDR3 nucleotide sequence: TGCGCCAGCAGCCAAGTCGGGAGTTATGCTGAAGCTTTCTTT.

This clonotype was detected a few times. The rearrangement uses TRBV4-2 and TRBJ2-2; perhaps TRBD2 as D (5 bases). V lost 1 base, J lost 3 bases, and 9 bases lay in between. This CDR3 is 15 amino acids long. Germline CDR1 LGHNA, CDR2 YNFKEQ. DNA for the CDR3: TGTGCCAGCAGCCAAGTGTCGAGGGACACCGGGGAGCTGTTTTTT. This codes for CASSQVSRDTGELFF.

The sample holds a few counts of this clonotype. V is TRBV9 and J is TRBJ2-2, with D tentatively TRBD2 (7 bases). Trimming shortened V by 6 bases and J by 4 bases, and 13 bases separated the two germline ends. The CDR3 extends over 14 amino acids. Germline CDR1 is SGDLS and CDR2 is YYNGEE. CDR3 coding DNA: TGTGCCAGCACTACGGGGGGCGGCACCGGGGAGCTGTTTTTT. Encoded protein: CASTTGGGTGELFF.

This clonotype showed up many times. The gene calls are TRBV7-9 and TRBJ2-7; TRBD1 agrees at 9 bases. From germline, CDR1 is SEHNR and CDR2 FQNEAQ (reference sequence). The CDR3 is 14 residues long. V lost 4 bases, J lost 3 bases, and 4 bases stayed unmatched. CDR3 coding DNA: TGTGCCAGCAGCTCCGACAGGGGGGACTACGAGCAGTACTTC. Translating gives CASSSDRGDYEQYF.

The table lists this clonotype with a few counts. The chain is built from TRBV5-4 and TRBJ2-3, with TRBD2 matching over 8 bases. The germline V gene encodes CDR1 SGHNT and CDR2 YYREEE (reference sequence). V trimming: 4 bases; J trimming: 2 bases; junction bases outside the gene matches: 6. The CDR3 is 15 residues long. The CDR3 spells CASSPAGGLTDTQYF. CDR3 in DNA: TGTGCCAGCAGCCCCGCGGGGGGACTCACAGATACGCAGTATTTT. Supplemented by reference TRBV5-4 and TRBJ2-3, the full variable domain reads ETGVTQSPTHLIKTRGQQVTLRCSSQSGHNTVSWYQQALGQGPQFIFQYYREEENGRGNFPPRFSGLQFPNYSSELNVNALELDDSALYLCASSPAGGLTDTQYFGPGTRLTVL.

This clonotype was found many times. The rearrangement joins TRBV3-1 to TRBJ1-1; D is possibly TRBD1 (6 bases). Looked up from germline, CDR1 is LGHDT and CDR2 is YNNKEL (reference sequence). V was clipped by 4 bases and J by 1 base, with 10 bases between them. The CDR3 runs to 14 residues. CDR3 region: CASSPGTRNTEAFF. The CDR3 nucleotides are TGTGCCAGCAGCCCCGGGACAAGGAACACTGAAGCTTTCTTT.

This clonotype has just a few counts. The J gene is TRBJ1-2, the V gene TRBV13; no clear D gene. CDR3 length equals 14 residues. The germline V and J ends were trimmed by 7 bases and 2 bases, with 14 bases remaining between them. Per germline, CDR1 PRHDT and CDR2 FYEKMQ (reference sequence). The CDR3 spells CASTLAGSNYGYTF. As DNA, the CDR3 is TGTGCCAGCACCCTTGCCGGGTCGAACTATGGCTACACCTTC.

This clonotype was detected only a few times. The V call is TRBV30, the J call TRBJ1-2, with D tentatively TRBD1 (6 bases). This CDR3 contains 12 residues. Germline V gene data show CDR1 as GTSNPN and CDR2 as SVGIG (reference sequence). Trimming cost V 5 bases and J 4 bases, with 11 bases left between them. CDR3 protein: CAWVDRIYGYTF. The CDR3 DNA follows: TGTGCCTGGGTCGACAGGATCTATGGCTACACCTTC.

This clonotype appeared many times. This chain connects TRBV13 to TRBJ1-1; a possible D gene is TRBD1 (5 bases). V was trimmed by 4 bases and J by 6 bases, leaving 18 bases between them. Looked up from germline, CDR1 is PRHDT and CDR2 is FYEKMQ (reference sequence). The CDR3 sequence is 15 residues long. The CDR3 is CASSSPEGLGPEAFF. The CDR3 bases are TGTGCCAGCAGCTCCCCCGAGGGGCTTGGCCCTGAAGCTTTCTTT.

This clonotype came up many times. The chain combines TRBV5-1 with TRBJ2-1; 9 bases align to TRBD2. This CDR3 comprises 16 residues. V shed 2 bases, J shed 8 bases, and the junction held 11 bases outside the gene matches. CDR1 is SGHRS and CDR2 is YFSETQ in the germline V gene. CDR3 protein: CASSFSSGVVGDEQFF. The CDR3 DNA reads as TGCGCCAGCAGCTTTTCTAGCGGGGTAGTAGGGGATGAGCAGTTCTTC.

In its sample, this clonotype was seen many times. The CDR3 DNA is TGTGCCAGCATTATTCAAGCCGATTTGGACACTGAAGCTTTCTTT. As protein: CASIIQADLDTEAFF. This chain uses TRBV2 with TRBJ1-1; D remains unclear. Germline assignment: CDR1 SNHLY and CDR2 FYNNEI. Trimming removed 7 bases at V and 3 bases at J, with 18 bases between. The CDR3 spans 15 residues.

This clonotype was detected only a few times. V is TRBV20-1 and J is TRBJ1-5; D is unresolved. Germline V gene lookup returns CDR1 DFQATT and CDR2 SNEGSKA (reference sequence). The CDR3 consists of 14 residues. V lost 0 bases and J 2 bases, leaving 8 bases between the germline ends. CDR3 sequence: CSAREGSGNQPQHF. The CDR3 region has the DNA TGCAGTGCTAGAGAGGGGTCTGGCAATCAGCCCCAGCATTTT.

The genes are TRBV19 and TRBJ2-5, with 7 bases that match TRBD2. Germline V gene lookup returns CDR1 LNHDA and CDR2 SQIVND (reference sequence). With V trimmed by 3 bases and J by 7 bases, 2 bases remained unmatched. CDR3 length equals 12 residues. CDR3 DNA sequence: TGTGCCAGTAGTATCGGCGGGGGGACCCAGTACTTC. This codes for CASSIGGGTQYF.

Comment on this clonotype: A read error may be the cause here, since a much bigger clone is one base away. This chain connects TRBV20-1 to TRBJ2-3, with TRBD2 matching over 15 bases. This CDR3 has 14 residues. V dropped 8 bases and J dropped 6; count of bases not matched to a gene: 6. Germline CDR1 reads DFQATT; CDR2 reads SNEGSKA (reference sequence). CDR3 sequence reads: CSTDGLAGGDTQYF. CDR3 nucleotide sequence: TGCAGTACTGACGGACTAGCGGGGGGGGATACGCAGTATTTT.

This clonotype was found many times. The chain carries TRBV2 and TRBJ1-5, with a tentative D call TRBD1 (5 bases). Trimming removed 7 bases from V and 4 bases from J, with 17 bases in between. The CDR3 runs 15 residues. Germline-derived CDR1 and CDR2 are SNHLY and FYNNEI. CDR3 in DNA: TGTGCCAGCAATCTGGACACCGGGAGTAATCAGCCCCAGCATTTT. Amino acids: CASNLDTGSNQPQHF.

This clonotype was observed many times. The chain couples TRBV11-2 to TRBJ1-4; TRBD1 matches at 9 bases. The CDR3 extends over 15 amino acids. Germline CDR1 and CDR2: SGHAT and FQNNGV. V lost 5 bases, J lost 6 bases, and 7 bases stayed unmatched. The DNA for the CDR3 is TGTGCCAGCAGCCCATTGACAGGGGGAGATGAAAAACTGTTTTTT. Translation gives CASSPLTGGDEKLFF. Full variable domain (remainder filled in from reference TRBV11-2 and TRBJ1-4): EAGVAQSPRYKIIEKRQSVAFWCNPISGHATLYWYQQILGQGPKLLIQFQNNGVVDDSQLPKDRFSAERLKGVDSTLKIQPAKLEDSAVYLCASSPLTGGDEKLFFGSGTQLSVL.

The V and J genes are TRBV6-1 and TRBJ1-4; tentative D call: TRBD1 (5 bases). Germline V lookup: CDR1 MNHNS, CDR2 SASEGT. The CDR3 sequence is 14 residues long. Trimming shortened V by 3 bases and J by 7 bases, and 12 bases separated the two germline ends. The CDR3 nucleotides read TGTGCCAGCAGTGAGACGGGGGTCGCTGAAAAACTGTTTTTT. This translates into CASSETGVAEKLFF.

This chain uses TRBV12-3 or TRBV12-4 with TRBJ1-6; D is unclear. The length of the CDR3 is 15 residues. The V end was cut by 5 bases, the J end by 8 bases, with 16 bases between. The CDR3 spells CASSPSGFLDSPLHF. The CDR3 DNA is TGTGCCAGCAGTCCCTCGGGGTTCCTGGATTCACCCCTCCACTTT.

The rearrangement joins TRBV19 to TRBJ1-5; 9 bases line up with TRBD1. Germline CDR1 reads LNHDA; CDR2 reads SQIVND (reference sequence). The V gene end was trimmed by 6 bases and the J gene end by 8 bases; junction bases not matched to a gene: 5. The CDR3 has 13 residues. The CDR3 sequence: CASSGTGMEPQHF. CDR3 nucleotides: TGTGCCAGTAGCGGGACAGGGATGGAGCCCCAGCATTTT. Full variable domain (missing parts from reference TRBV19 and TRBJ1-5): DGGITQSPKYLFRKEGQNVTLSCEQNLNHDAMYWYRQDPGQGLRLIYYSQIVNDFQKGDIAEGYSVSREKKESFPLTVTSAQKNPTAFYLCASSGTGMEPQHFGDGTRLSIL.

J is TRBJ1-4 and V is TRBV2, with D possibly TRBD1 on 5 matching bases. CDR1 is SNHLY, CDR2 FYNNEI, per germline. Trimming took 0 bases from V and 7 from J, leaving 21 bases between them. This CDR3 has 18 amino acids. The CDR3 DNA sequence: TGTGCCAGCAGTGAAGCGCAAGGACCCGAAGGGGCCGCTGAAAAACTGTTTTTT. It specifies CASSEAQGPEGAAEKLFF.

This clonotype was detected many times. This rearrangement joins TRBV3-1 to TRBJ1-5; tentatively, D is TRBD1 (5 bases). The CDR3 sequence is 14 residues long. The V gene's germline CDR1 is LGHDT and CDR2 YNNKEL (reference sequence). Trimming took off 2 bases at V and 7 bases at J, with 12 bases between the two ends. The CDR3 loop reads CASSQIGGGQPQHF. As DNA, the CDR3 is TGTGCCAGCAGCCAAATTGGGGGTGGGCAGCCCCAGCATTTT.